Listed below are T cell receptor beta chains from one sample, sequenced in a study of cytomegalovirus exposure and HLA in healthy donors. Some clones are missing from TCRdb's copy, which holds only in-frame ones; the method was immunoSEQ multiplex PCR. In the table there are some 100,000 clones, around 83% of which are singletons. Sequenced material: PBMCs. These receptors were obtained from a woman in her late teens or twenties in good health and CMV-seronegative. Each CDR3 is given with its conserved first and last residue. The order of the fields is clone size, D gene, V gene, J gene, CDR3 protein, CDR3 DNA. D genes are given only for firm matches. A clone size is listed for some rows: how often the clone was seen (once, few, many), or a class if it is expanded.

once	TRBD1	TRBV11-2	TRBJ2-7	CASSSTGGAYEQYF	TGTGCCAGCAGCTCGACAGGGGGGGCCTACGAGCAGTACTTC
-	TRBD2	TRBV2	TRBJ2-3	CASRGTTVSTDTQYF	TGTGCCAGCAGGGGGACTACCGTCAGCACAGATACGCAGTATTTT
-	TRBD1	TRBV19	TRBJ2-5	CASSGPTSGGETQYF	TGTGCCAGTAGTGGCCCCACCTCAGGGGGAGAGACCCAGTACTTC
-	TRBD1	TRBV29-1	TRBJ1-4	CSARDRDATNEKLFF	TGCAGCGCCCGGGACAGGGACGCAACTAATGAAAAACTGTTTTTT
-	-	TRBV28	TRBJ2-7	CATTGKVGTQLYEQYF	TGTGCGACGACAGGGAAGGTCGGGACTCAACTTTACGAGCAGTACTTC
once	TRBD1	TRBV7-2	TRBJ2-5	CASKKTGRQETQYF	TGTGCCAGCAAAAAGACAGGGCGGCAAGAGACCCAGTACTTC
-	TRBD1	TRBV7-2	TRBJ1-2	CASSLFGTANYGYTF	TGTGCCAGCAGCTTATTCGGGACAGCCAACTATGGCTACACCTTC
-	TRBD1	TRBV5-6	TRBJ2-7	CASSLLDRASYEQYF	TGTGCCAGCAGCCTCTTAGACAGGGCCTCCTACGAGCAGTACTTC
-	-	TRBV4-3	TRBJ2-1	CASSQDALRNEQFF	TGCGCCAGCAGCCAAGACGCGTTGAGGAATGAGCAGTTCTTC
-	-	TRBV4-3	TRBJ2-3	CASSQVAGPRGDTQYF	TGCGCCAGCAGCCAAGTGGCGGGGCCCCGGGGAGATACGCAGTATTTT
-	TRBD1	TRBV10-1	TRBJ2-2	CASAFLPGDSGSSGELFF	TGCGCCAGCGCCTTTCTTCCCGGGGACAGTGGATCGTCCGGGGAGCTGTTTTTT
-	TRBD1	TRBV30	TRBJ1-6	CAWSGGTGGRSPLHF	TGTGCCTGGAGTGGGGGGACAGGGGGCCGTTCACCCCTCCACTTT
-	-	TRBV4-3	TRBJ2-1	CASSQVIGKLDNEQFF	TGCGCCAGCAGCCAAGTTATCGGGAAATTGGACAATGAGCAGTTCTTC
-	-	TRBV30	TRBJ1-1	CASDRGGWEAFF	TGTGCCTCAGATAGAGGGGGTTGGGAAGCTTTCTTT
-	-	TRBV4-2	TRBJ1-3	CASSQALQAAGNTIYF	TGTGCCAGCAGCCAAGCCCTCCAGGCAGCTGGAAACACCATATATTTT
-	TRBD2	TRBV19	TRBJ2-1	CASSLAGGPRNEQFF	TGTGCCAGTAGTCTAGCGGGGGGGCCCCGCAATGAGCAGTTCTTC
-	TRBD2	TRBV4-3	TRBJ2-1	CASSQGVAGGPDEQFF	TGCGCCAGCAGCCAAGGAGTAGCGGGAGGGCCCGATGAGCAGTTCTTC
-	TRBD2	TRBV9	TRBJ2-1	CASSPGGMIDNEQFF	TGTGCCAGCAGTCCCGGGGGGATGATCGACAATGAGCAGTTCTTC
-	-	TRBV23-1	TRBJ2-5	CASSPPGGLQETQYF	TGCGCCAGCAGTCCCCCCGGAGGGTTACAAGAGACCCAGTACTTC
-	-	TRBV6-5	TRBJ2-2	CASSLGTSNTGELFF	TGTGCCAGCAGTTTAGGGACATCGAACACCGGGGAGCTGTTTTTT
-	-	TRBV7-8	TRBJ2-2	CASSLLQTGELFF	TGTGCCAGCAGCTTATTACAGACCGGGGAGCTGTTTTTT
-	TRBD2	TRBV6-5	TRBJ2-2	CASSWTSENTGELFF	TGTGCCAGCAGTTGGACTAGCGAGAACACCGGGGAGCTGTTTTTT
few	TRBD2	TRBV9	TRBJ2-7	CASSAGLAGYEQYF	TGTGCCAGCAGCGCGGGACTAGCGGGCTACGAGCAGTACTTC
-	-	TRBV4-1	TRBJ1-2	CASSQDNPGRGGYTF	TGCGCCAGCAGCCAAGATAATCCCGGGCGAGGGGGCTACACCTTC
-	TRBD1	TRBV5-1	TRBJ2-2	CASSLDIGQGTTGELFF	TGCGCCAGCAGCTTAGATATCGGACAGGGCACCACCGGGGAGCTGTTTTTT
-	-	TRBV5-5	TRBJ2-5	CASSLGSQETQYF	TGTGCCAGCAGCTTGGGCAGTCAAGAGACCCAGTACTTC
-	TRBD1	TRBV7-8	TRBJ1-5	CASSLTDRANNQPQHF	TGTGCCAGCAGCTTAACGGACAGGGCAAATAATCAGCCCCAGCATTTT
-	-	TRBV11-2	TRBJ2-1	CASSLAGGGISGSYNEQFF	TGTGCCAGCAGCTTAGCTGGCGGGGGCATTTCCGGCTCCTACAATGAGCAGTTCTTC